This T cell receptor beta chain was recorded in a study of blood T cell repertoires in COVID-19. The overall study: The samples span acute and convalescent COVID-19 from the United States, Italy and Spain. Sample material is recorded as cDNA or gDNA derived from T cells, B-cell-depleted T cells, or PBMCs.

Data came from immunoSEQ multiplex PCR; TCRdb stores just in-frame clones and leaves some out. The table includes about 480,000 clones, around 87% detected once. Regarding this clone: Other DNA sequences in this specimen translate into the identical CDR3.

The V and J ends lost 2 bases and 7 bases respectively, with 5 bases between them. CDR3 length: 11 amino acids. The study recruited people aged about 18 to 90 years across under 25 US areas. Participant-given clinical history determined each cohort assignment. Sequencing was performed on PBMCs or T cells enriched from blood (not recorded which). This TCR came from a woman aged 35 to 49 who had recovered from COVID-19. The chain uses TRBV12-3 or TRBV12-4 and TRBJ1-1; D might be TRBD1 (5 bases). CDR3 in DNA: TGTGCCAGCAGTTTACAGGGTGAAGCTTTCTTT. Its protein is CASSLQGEAFF.